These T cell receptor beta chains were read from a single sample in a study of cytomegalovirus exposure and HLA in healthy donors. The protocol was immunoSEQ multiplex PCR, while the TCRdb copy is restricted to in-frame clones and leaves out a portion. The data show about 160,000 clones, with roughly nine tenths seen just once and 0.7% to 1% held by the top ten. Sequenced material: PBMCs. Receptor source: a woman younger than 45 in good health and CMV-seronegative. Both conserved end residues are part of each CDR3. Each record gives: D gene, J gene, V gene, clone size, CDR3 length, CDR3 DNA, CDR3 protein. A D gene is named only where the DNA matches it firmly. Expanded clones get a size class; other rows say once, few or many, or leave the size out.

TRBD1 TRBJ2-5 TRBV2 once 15 TGTGCCAGCAGTGAAGGGACAGGGGTCCAAGAGACCCAGTACTTC CASSEGTGVQETQYF
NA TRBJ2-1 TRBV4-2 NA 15 TGTGCCAGCAGCCATCCCGGGGGAGCCTACAATGAGCAGTTCTTC CASSHPGGAYNEQFF
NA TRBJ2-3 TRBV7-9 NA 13 TGTGCCAGCAGAGAGATAGGGGCAGATACGCAGTATTTT CASREIGADTQYF
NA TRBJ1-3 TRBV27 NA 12 TGTGCCAGCAGGAGCTCTGGAAACACCATATATTTT CASRSSGNTIYF
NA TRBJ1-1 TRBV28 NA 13 TGTGCCAGCAGAACCCAGGGTCCCACTGAAGCTTTCTTT CASRTQGPTEAFF
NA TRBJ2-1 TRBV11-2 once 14 TGTGCCAGCAGCTTAGGTGGGACAAACAATGAGCAGTTCTTC CASSLGGTNNEQFF
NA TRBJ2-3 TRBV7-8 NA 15 TGTGCCAGCAGCTTAGCTCGGTTGGGCACAGATACGCAGTATTTT CASSLARLGTDTQYF
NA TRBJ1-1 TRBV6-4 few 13 TGTGCCAGCAGCTTCAGAATGAACACTGAAGCTTTCTTT CASSFRMNTEAFF
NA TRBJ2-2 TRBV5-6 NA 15 TGTGCCAGCAGCATCCGGGACATTCCCACCGGGGAGCTGTTTTTT CASSIRDIPTGELFF
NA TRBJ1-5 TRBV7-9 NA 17 TGTGCCAGCAGCCCGTCGGGAACTCAGGGGAGCAATCAGCCCCAGCATTTT CASSPSGTQGSNQPQHF
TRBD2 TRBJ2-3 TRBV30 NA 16 TGTGCCTGGAGTGCCTCCCTGACTAGCGGGCCAGATACGCAGTATTTT CAWSASLTSGPDTQYF
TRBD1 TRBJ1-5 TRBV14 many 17 TGTGCCAGCAGCCTATTCGGGCTCGGACAGGTGAATCAGCCCCAGCATTTT CASSLFGLGQVNQPQHF
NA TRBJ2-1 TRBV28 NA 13 TGTGCCACCTCGACCCTAGACAGCAATGAGCAGTTCTTC CATSTLDSNEQFF
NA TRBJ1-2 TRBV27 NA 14 TGTGCCAGCAGTTTCGAAGCCAGGGGCTATGGCTACACCTTC CASSFEARGYGYTF
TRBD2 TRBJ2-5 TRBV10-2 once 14 TGCGCCAGCAATGTAGCGGGGCTCGGGGAGACCCAGTACTTC CASNVAGLGETQYF
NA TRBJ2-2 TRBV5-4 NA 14 TGTGCCAGCAGCGCCCTTCAGGGTCCCGGGGAGCTGTTTTTT CASSALQGPGELFF
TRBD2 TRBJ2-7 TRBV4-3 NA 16 TGCGCCAGCAGCCAAGGCTCCAGCGGGGGCCCCTACGAGCAGTACTTC CASSQGSSGGPYEQYF
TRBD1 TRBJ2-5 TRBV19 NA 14 TGTGCCAGTAGTACCAGACAGGGGTATGAGACCCAGTACTTC CASSTRQGYETQYF
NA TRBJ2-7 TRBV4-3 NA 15 TGCGCCAGCAGCCAAGAGGGTCAGGGTCAATACGAGCAGTACTTC CASSQEGQGQYEQYF
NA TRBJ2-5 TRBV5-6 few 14 TGTGCCAGCAGTGTGGACGTAGGGAGGGAGACCCAGTACTTC CASSVDVGRETQYF
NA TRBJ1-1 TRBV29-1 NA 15 TGCAGCGTTGGGACAACCGCTCACCGGGTAACTGAAGCTTTCTTT CSVGTTAHRVTEAFF
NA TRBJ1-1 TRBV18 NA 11 TGTGCCAGCTCACATGGCGGTGAAGCTTTCTTT CASSHGGEAFF
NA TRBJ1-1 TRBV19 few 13 TGTGCCAGTAGTATAGCCCAGAACACTGAAGCTTTCTTT CASSIAQNTEAFF